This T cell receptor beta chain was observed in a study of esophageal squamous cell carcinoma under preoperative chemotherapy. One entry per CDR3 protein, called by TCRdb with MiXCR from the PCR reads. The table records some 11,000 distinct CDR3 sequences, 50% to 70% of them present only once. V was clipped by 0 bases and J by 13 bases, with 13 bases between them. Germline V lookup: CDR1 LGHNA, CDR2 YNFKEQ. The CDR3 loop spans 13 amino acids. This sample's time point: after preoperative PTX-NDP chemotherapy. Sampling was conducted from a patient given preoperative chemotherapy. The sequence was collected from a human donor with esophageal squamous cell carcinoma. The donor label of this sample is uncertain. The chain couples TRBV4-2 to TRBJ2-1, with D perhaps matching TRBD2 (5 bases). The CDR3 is CASSQEGRETQFF. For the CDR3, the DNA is TGTGCCAGCAGCCAAGAGGGAAGGGAGACCCAGTTCTTC.